This entry features one T cell receptor (beta chain) sequence. The source of the sample is a study of Ad26.COV2.S vaccination and SARS-CoV-2 variants. As for treatment: roughly 19 received Ad26.COV2.S at low or high dose, single or two shots; five or six received placebo; per-sample allocation not given. The samples date from day 63 after the first vaccine or placebo injection. Profiled with immunoSEQ multiplex PCR; TCRdb holds only in-frame clones, not every one. The table records about 680,000 clones, roughly 90% of them present only once. The sample here was peripheral blood, taken in a trial of Ad26.COV2.S vaccine versus placebo. This receptor was obtained from a person between 18 and 65 years old who received the Ad26.COV2.S COVID-19 vaccine or a placebo.

CDR3 amino acids: CASSQGGAGDEKLFF. In DNA, the CDR3 is TGTGCCAGCAGCCAGGGGGGTGCAGGGGATGAAAAACTGTTTTTT. This chain connects TRBV3-1 (or the pseudogene TRBV3-2) to TRBJ1-4; tentatively, D is TRBD1 (6 bases). This CDR3 spans 15 amino acids. The V gene's germline CDR1 is LGHDT and CDR2 YNNKEL (reference sequence). The V gene lost 3 bases and the J gene lost 6 bases, with 14 bases spanning the gap.